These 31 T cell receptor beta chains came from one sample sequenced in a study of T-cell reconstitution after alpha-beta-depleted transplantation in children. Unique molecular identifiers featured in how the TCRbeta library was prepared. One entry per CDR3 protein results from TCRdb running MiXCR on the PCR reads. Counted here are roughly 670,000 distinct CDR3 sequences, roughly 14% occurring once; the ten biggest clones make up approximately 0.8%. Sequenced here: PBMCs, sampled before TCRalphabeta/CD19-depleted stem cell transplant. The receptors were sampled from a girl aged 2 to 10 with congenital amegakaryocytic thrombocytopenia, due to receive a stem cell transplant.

The CDR3 nucleotides read TGCGCCAGCAGCCTACTTGGGGCGGGAGGGGTCTACAATGAGCAGTTCTTC. It encodes CASSLLGAGGVYNEQFF. This chain links TRBV5-1 with TRBJ2-1; 9 nucleotides agree with TRBD2. The V and J ends lost 4 bases and 3 bases, in that order; junction bases with no gene match: 11. Germline-derived CDR1 and CDR2 are SGHRS and YFSETQ. CDR3 length: 17 residues.

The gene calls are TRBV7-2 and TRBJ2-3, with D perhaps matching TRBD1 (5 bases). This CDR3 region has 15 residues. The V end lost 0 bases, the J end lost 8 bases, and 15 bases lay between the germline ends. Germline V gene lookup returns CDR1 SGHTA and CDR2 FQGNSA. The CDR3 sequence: CASSLARGSRCTQYF. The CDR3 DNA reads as TGTGCCAGCAGCTTAGCTAGGGGATCTAGGTGTACGCAGTATTTT.

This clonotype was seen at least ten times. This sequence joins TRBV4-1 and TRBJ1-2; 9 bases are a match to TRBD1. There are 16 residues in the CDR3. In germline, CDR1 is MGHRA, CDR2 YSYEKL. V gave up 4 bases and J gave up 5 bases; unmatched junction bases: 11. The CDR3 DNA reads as TGCGCCAGCAGCCGCACCGGGACAGGGACAGAGTATGGCTACACCTTC. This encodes CASSRTGTGTEYGYTF.

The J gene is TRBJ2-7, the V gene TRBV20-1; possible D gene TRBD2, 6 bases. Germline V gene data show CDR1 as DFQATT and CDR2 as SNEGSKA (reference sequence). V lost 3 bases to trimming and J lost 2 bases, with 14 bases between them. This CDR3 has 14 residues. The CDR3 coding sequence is TGCAGTGCTAGGGTGGCGGGAATCACCTACGAGCAGTACTTC. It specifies CSARVAGITYEQYF.

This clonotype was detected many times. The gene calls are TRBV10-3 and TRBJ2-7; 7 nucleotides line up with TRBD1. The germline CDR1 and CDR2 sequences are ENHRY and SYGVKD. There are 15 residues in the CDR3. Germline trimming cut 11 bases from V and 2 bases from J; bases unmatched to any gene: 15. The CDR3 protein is CALGDSPGGPYEQYF. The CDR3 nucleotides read TGTGCCTTAGGGGACAGCCCAGGCGGCCCCTACGAGCAGTACTTC.

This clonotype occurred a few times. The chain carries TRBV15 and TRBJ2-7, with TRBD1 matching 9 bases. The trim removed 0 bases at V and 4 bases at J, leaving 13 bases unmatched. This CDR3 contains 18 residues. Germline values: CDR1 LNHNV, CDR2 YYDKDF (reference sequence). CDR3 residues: CATSRDRAGGQGVYEQYF. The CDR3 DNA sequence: TGTGCCACCAGCAGAGATCGGGCTGGGGGACAGGGTGTTTACGAGCAGTACTTC.

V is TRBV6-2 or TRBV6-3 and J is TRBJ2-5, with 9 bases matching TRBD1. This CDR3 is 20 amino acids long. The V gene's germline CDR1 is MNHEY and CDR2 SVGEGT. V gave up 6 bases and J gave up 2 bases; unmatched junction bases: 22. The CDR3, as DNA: TGTGCCAGCAGCCCCCTCATAGGGACAGGGACCTGGCTAATACAAGAGACCCAGTACTTC. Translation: CASSPLIGTGTWLIQETQYF.

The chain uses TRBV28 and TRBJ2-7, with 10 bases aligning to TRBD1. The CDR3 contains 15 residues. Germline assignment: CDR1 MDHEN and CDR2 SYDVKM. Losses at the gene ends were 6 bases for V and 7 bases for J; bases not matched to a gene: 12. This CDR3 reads CASRVDRGLLGEQYF. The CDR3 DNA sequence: TGTGCCAGCAGGGTTGACAGGGGGCTATTGGGTGAGCAGTACTTC.

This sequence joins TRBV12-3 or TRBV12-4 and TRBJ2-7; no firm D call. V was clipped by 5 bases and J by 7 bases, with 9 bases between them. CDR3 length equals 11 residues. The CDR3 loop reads CASSNGLEQYF. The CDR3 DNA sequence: TGTGCCAGCAGTAACGGCCTAGAGCAGTACTTC.

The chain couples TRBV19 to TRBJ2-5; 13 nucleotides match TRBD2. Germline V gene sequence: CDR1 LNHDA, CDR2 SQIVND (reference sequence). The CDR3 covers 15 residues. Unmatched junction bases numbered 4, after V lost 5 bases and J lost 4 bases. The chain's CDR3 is CASSGLAGVVETQYF. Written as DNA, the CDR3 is TGTGCCAGTAGTGGACTAGCGGGAGTGGTAGAGACCCAGTACTTC.

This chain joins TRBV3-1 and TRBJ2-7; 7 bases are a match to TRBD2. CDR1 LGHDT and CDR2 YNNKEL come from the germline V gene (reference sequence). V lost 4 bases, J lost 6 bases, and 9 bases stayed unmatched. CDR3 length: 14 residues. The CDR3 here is CASSPGLGRSEQYF. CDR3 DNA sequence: TGTGCCAGCAGCCCAGGACTAGGGCGGTCCGAGCAGTACTTC.

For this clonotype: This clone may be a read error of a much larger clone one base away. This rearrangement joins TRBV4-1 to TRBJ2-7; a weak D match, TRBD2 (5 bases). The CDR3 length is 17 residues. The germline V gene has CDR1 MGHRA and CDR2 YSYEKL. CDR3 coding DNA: TGCGCCAGCAGCCAAGATGGATCGGGAAGTCCCTTTTACGGGCAGTACTTC. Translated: CASSQDGSGSPFYGQYF.

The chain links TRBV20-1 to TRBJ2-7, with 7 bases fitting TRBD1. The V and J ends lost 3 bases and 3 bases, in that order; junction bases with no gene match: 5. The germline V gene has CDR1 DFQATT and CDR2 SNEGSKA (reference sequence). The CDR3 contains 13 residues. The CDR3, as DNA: TGCAGTGCTAGGGGGACAGTTTTCTACGAGCAGTACTTC. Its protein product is CSARGTVFYEQYF.

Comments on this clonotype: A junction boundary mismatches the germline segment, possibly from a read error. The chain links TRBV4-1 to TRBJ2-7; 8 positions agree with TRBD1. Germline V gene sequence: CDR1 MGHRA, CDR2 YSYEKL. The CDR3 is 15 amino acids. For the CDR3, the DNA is TGCGCCAGCAGCCAAGAAGGCCAGGGGGCCTACGAGCAGCACTTC. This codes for CASSQEGQGAYEQHF.

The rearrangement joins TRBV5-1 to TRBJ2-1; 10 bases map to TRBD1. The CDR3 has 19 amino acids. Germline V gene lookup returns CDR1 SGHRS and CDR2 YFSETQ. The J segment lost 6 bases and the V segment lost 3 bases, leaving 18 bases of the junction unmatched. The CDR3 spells CASSSRGQGRNGRLNEQFF. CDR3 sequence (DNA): TGCGCCAGCAGCTCTCGGGGACAGGGGAGGAACGGGAGGCTCAATGAGCAGTTCTTC.

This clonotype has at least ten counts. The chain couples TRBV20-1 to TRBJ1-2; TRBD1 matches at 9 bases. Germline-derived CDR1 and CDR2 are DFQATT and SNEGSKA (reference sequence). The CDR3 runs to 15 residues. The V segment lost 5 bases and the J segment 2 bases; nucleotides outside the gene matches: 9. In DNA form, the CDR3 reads TGCAGTGCTGCCCCGGGACAGGGTGCAAACTATGGCTACACCTTC. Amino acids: CSAAPGQGANYGYTF.

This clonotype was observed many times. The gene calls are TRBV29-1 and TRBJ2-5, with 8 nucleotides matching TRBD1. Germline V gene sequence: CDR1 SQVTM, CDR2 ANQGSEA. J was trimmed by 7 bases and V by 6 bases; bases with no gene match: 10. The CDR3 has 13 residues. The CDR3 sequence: CSVEQGADGTQYF. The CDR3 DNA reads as TGCAGCGTCGAGCAGGGGGCGGACGGGACCCAGTACTTC.

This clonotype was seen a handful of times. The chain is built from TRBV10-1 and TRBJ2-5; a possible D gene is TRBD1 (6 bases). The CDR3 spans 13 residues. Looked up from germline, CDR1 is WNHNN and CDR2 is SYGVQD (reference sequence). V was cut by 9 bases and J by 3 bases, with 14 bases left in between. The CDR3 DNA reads TGCGCCAGTCAGCGAAGGACAGAAGAGACCCAGTACTTC. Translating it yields CASQRRTEETQYF.

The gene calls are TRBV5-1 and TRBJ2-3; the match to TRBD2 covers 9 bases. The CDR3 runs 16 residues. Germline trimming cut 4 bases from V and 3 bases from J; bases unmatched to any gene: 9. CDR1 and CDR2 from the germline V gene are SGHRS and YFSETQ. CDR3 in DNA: TGCGCCAGCAGCGCGATAGCGGGAGTGGTTACAGATACGCAGTATTTT. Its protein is CASSAIAGVVTDTQYF. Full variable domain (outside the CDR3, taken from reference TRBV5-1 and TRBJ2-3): KAGVTQTPRYLIKTRGQQVTLSCSPISGHRSVSWYQQTPGQGLQFLFEYFSETQRNKGNFPGRFSGRQFSNSRSEMNVSTLELGDSALYLCASSAIAGVVTDTQYFGPGTRLTVL.

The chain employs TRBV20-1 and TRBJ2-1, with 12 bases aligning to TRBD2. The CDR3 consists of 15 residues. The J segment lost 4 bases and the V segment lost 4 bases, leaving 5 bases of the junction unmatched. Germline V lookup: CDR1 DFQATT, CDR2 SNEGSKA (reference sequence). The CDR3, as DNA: TGCAGTGCTATGCTAGCGGGAGGGCGATACAATGAGCAGTTCTTC. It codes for CSAMLAGGRYNEQFF.

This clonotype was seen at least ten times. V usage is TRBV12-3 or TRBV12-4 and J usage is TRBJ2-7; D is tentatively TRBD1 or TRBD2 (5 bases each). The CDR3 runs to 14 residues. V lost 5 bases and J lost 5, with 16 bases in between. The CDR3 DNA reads TGTGCCAGCAGTAAGTGGGGACCCCTAGACGAGCAGTACTTC. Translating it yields CASSKWGPLDEQYF.

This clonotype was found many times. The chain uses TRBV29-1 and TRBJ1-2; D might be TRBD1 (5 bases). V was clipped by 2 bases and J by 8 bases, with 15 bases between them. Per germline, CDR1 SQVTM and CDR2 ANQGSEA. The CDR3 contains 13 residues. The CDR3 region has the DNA TGCAGCGTTGAAACTCCAGGGCCGGAGGGCTACACCTTC. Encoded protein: CSVETPGPEGYTF.

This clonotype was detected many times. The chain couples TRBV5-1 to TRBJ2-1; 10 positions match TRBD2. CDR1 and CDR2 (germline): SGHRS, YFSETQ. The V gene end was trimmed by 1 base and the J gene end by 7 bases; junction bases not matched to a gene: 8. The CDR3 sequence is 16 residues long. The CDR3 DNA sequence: TGCGCCAGCAGCTTGCCTAGCGGGAGAACATGGAATGAGCAGTTCTTC. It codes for CASSLPSGRTWNEQFF.

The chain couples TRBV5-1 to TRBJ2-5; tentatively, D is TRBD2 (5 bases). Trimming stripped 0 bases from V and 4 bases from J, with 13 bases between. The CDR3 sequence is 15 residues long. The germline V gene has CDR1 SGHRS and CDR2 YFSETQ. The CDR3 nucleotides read TGCGCCAGCAGCTTGGGACTAACCCTGGGAGAGACCCAGTACTTC. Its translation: CASSLGLTLGETQYF.

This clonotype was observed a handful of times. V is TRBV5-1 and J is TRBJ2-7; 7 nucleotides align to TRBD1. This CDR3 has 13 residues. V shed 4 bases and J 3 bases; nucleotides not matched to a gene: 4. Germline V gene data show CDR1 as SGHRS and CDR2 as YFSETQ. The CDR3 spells CASSPTGIYEQYF. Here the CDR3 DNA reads TGCGCCAGCAGCCCGACAGGGATCTACGAGCAGTACTTC.

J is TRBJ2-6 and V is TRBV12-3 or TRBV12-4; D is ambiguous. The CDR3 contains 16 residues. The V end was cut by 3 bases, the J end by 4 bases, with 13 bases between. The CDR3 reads CASSFSPGSGANVLTF. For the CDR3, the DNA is TGTGCCAGCAGTTTCTCTCCCGGCTCCGGGGCCAACGTCCTGACTTTC.

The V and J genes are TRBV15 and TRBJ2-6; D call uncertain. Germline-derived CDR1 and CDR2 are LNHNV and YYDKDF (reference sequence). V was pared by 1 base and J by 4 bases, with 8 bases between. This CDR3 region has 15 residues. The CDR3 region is CATSRVFSGANVLTF. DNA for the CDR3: TGTGCCACCAGCAGAGTATTTTCCGGGGCCAACGTCCTGACTTTC.

The CDR3 bases are TGTGCCAGCAGCATAACCTGGGAGGGCGTTCCGAATGAGCAGTTCTTC. Protein sequence: CASSITWEGVPNEQFF. The gene calls are TRBV14 and TRBJ2-1, with 7 bases identical to TRBD2. Trimming removed 5 bases from V and 7 bases from J; junction bases left unmatched: 14. This CDR3 comprises 16 residues. Germline V gene sequence: CDR1 SGHDN, CDR2 FVKESK.

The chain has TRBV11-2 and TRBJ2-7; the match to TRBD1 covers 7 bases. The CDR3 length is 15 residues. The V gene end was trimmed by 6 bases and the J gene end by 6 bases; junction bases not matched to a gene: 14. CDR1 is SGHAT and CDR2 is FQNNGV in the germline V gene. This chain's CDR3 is CASSVQGTASFEQYF. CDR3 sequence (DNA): TGTGCCAGCAGTGTACAAGGGACAGCAAGTTTCGAGCAGTACTTC.

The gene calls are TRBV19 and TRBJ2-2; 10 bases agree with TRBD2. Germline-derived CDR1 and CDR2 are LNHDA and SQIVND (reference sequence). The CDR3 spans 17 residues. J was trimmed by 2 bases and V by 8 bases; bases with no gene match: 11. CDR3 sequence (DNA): TGTGCCAGTCCGAGGCGCCCTAGCGGGAGTAACACCGGGGAGCTGTTTTTT. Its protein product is CASPRRPSGSNTGELFF.

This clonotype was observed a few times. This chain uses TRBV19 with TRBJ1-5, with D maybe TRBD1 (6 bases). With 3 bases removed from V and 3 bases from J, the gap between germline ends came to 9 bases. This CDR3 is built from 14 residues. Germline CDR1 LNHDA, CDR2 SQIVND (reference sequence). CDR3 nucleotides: TGTGCCAGTAGTATCTGGGACAACAATCAGCCCCAGCATTTT. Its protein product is CASSIWDNNQPQHF. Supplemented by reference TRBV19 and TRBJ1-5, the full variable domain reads DGGITQSPKYLFRKEGQNVTLSCEQNLNHDAMYWYRQDPGQGLRLIYYSQIVNDFQKGDIAEGYSVSREKKESFPLTVTSAQKNPTAFYLCASSIWDNNQPQHFGDGTRLSIL.